The rows below give T cell receptor beta chains drawn from one sample of a study of blood T cell repertoires in COVID-19. Sequencing was performed with immunoSEQ multiplex PCR; in TCRdb, only in-frame clones are kept and a portion is missing. The sample has about 95,000 clones, roughly 79% seen once; the top ten hold under 5%. The material sequenced was peripheral blood. These receptors were taken from a man of 80 years or more with COVID-19, enrolled during active disease. Each CDR3 is given with its conserved first and last residue. Fields, in order: V gene, clone size, J gene, D gene, CDR3 DNA, CDR3 protein. A D gene is named only where the DNA matches it firmly. The listing skips clone size in some rows; elsewhere it reads once, few, many or a size class.

V: TRBV4-3; size: .; J: TRBJ1-2; D: TRBD1; DNA: TGCGCCAGCAGCCAAGATAGACAGGGGGCAGGAGGCTACACCTTC; CDR3: CASSQDRQGAGGYTF
V: TRBV7-2; size: .; J: TRBJ1-1; D: TRBD1; DNA: TGTGCCAGCAGCTTCAGGGGGCTCGGGCCCACTGAAGCTTTCTTT; CDR3: CASSFRGLGPTEAFF
V: TRBV3-1/TRBV3-2; size: .; J: TRBJ1-1; D: .; DNA: TGTGCCAGCAGCGAAACATTGAACACTGAAGCTTTCTTT; CDR3: CASSETLNTEAFF
V: TRBV4-2; size: .; J: TRBJ1-1; D: TRBD1; DNA: TGTGCCAGCAGCCAAGAGTGGGTTGGGACAGGGGTCACTGAAGCTTTCTTT; CDR3: CASSQEWVGTGVTEAFF
V: TRBV6-5; size: .; J: TRBJ1-1; D: .; DNA: TGTGCCAGCAGTTACTTACAGGACACTGAAGCTTTCTTT; CDR3: CASSYLQDTEAFF
V: TRBV2; size: few; J: TRBJ2-3; D: .; DNA: TGTGCCAGCAGTGGTAACGGAGGAGGGTTCAGCACAGATACGCAGTATTTT; CDR3: CASSGNGGGFSTDTQYF
V: TRBV4-1; size: .; J: TRBJ2-1; D: .; DNA: TGCGCCAGCAGCCAAGATCGGACAGCCTACAATGAGCAGTTCTTC; CDR3: CASSQDRTAYNEQFF
V: TRBV28; size: .; J: TRBJ2-7; D: TRBD2; DNA: TGTGCCAGCAGCCATCCTAGCGGGAGCTCCTACGAGCAGTACTTC; CDR3: CASSHPSGSSYEQYF
V: TRBV27; size: .; J: TRBJ1-5; D: .; DNA: TGTGCCAGCAGTTTCACAGGTCGATATCAGCCCCAGCATTTT; CDR3: CASSFTGRYQPQHF
V: TRBV4-2; size: many; J: TRBJ2-2; D: .; DNA: TGTGCCAGCAGCTACACGGAGATTGGCGGGGAGCTGTTTTTT; CDR3: CASSYTEIGGELFF
V: TRBV5-4; size: .; J: TRBJ2-7; D: TRBD1; DNA: TGTGCCAGCAGCCGACAGGGCCCCCTTTACGAGCAGTACTTC; CDR3: CASSRQGPLYEQYF
V: TRBV27; size: .; J: TRBJ2-7; D: .; DNA: TGTGCCAGCAGTCCCCGTTTCAGCTCCTACGAGCAGTACTTC; CDR3: CASSPRFSSYEQYF
V: TRBV6-6; size: .; J: TRBJ2-7; D: TRBD1; DNA: TGTGCCAGCAAATGGGGGGGGACAGGGGGCCCCGAGCAGTACTTC; CDR3: CASKWGGTGGPEQYF
V: TRBV24-1; size: .; J: TRBJ2-1; D: TRBD1; DNA: TGTGCCACCAGTGACCCCGGGACAGTGGGGGCCACTGAGCAGTTCTTC; CDR3: CATSDPGTVGATEQFF
V: TRBV19; size: .; J: TRBJ2-1; D: TRBD2; DNA: TGTGCCAGTAGTATATTACCCCTTAGCGGGAGGGCCTTTGAGCAGTTCTTC; CDR3: CASSILPLSGRAFEQFF
V: TRBV4-1; size: .; J: TRBJ2-3; D: TRBD2; DNA: TGCGCCAGCAGCCAAGCGGCTAGCGGGAGAGGTGCAGATACGCAGTATTTT; CDR3: CASSQAASGRGADTQYF
V: TRBV18; size: .; J: TRBJ2-3; D: TRBD1; DNA: TGTGCCAGCTCATCGGGACAGGGGGGTGCAGATACGCAGTATTTT; CDR3: CASSSGQGGADTQYF
V: TRBV10-3; size: .; J: TRBJ2-2; D: TRBD2; DNA: TGTGCCATCAGTGCGGCACTAGCGGGGGGGCAGGACACCGGGGAGCTGTTTTTT; CDR3: CAISAALAGGQDTGELFF
V: TRBV19; size: .; J: TRBJ2-3; D: .; DNA: TGTGCCAGTAGTCAGGGTGGAGCAGATACGCAGTATTTT; CDR3: CASSQGGADTQYF
V: TRBV6-2/TRBV6-3; size: .; J: TRBJ1-6; D: TRBD1; DNA: TGTGCCAGCAGTTACCATACTGGGACAGGCGCTATCGGGAATTCACCCCTCCACTTT; CDR3: CASSYHTGTGAIGNSPLHF
V: TRBV25-1; size: .; J: TRBJ2-7; D: .; DNA: TGTGCCAGCAGGTCACTAGGCCTCTACGAGCAGTACTTC; CDR3: CASRSLGLYEQYF
V: TRBV5-4; size: .; J: TRBJ2-3; D: .; DNA: TGTGCCAGCAGCCCTAGGCTATATTCTAGCACAGATACGCAGTATTTT; CDR3: CASSPRLYSSTDTQYF
V: TRBV11-2; size: .; J: TRBJ2-1; D: .; DNA: TGTGCCAGCAGCTTACTTCTAAGCTCCTACAATGAGCAGTTCTTC; CDR3: CASSLLLSSYNEQFF
V: TRBV2; size: .; J: TRBJ1-1; D: .; DNA: TGTGCCAGCAGGGACAACCGGAACACTGAAGCTTTCTTT; CDR3: CASRDNRNTEAFF
V: TRBV5-8; size: .; J: TRBJ2-7; D: .; DNA: TGTGCCAGCAGCTTGGTCGGGAGCTCCTACGAGCAGTACTTC; CDR3: CASSLVGSSYEQYF
V: TRBV10-1; size: .; J: TRBJ2-3; D: TRBD2; DNA: TGCGCCAGCAGTGCCAGGACTAGCGGGGGCACAGATACGCAGTATTTT; CDR3: CASSARTSGGTDTQYF
V: TRBV19; size: .; J: TRBJ1-1; D: .; DNA: TGTGCCAGTAGTATACAGGGTTTCGGCACTGAAGCTTTCTTT; CDR3: CASSIQGFGTEAFF
V: TRBV5-1; size: .; J: TRBJ1-3; D: .; DNA: TGCGCCAGCAGCACGGACAGACGCTCTGGAAACACCATATATTTT; CDR3: CASSTDRRSGNTIYF
V: TRBV9; size: .; J: TRBJ2-7; D: TRBD2; DNA: TGTGCCAGCAGCGTAGCCCCGACTAGCGGAGGGGGGTACGAGCAGTACTTC; CDR3: CASSVAPTSGGGYEQYF
V: TRBV14; size: few; J: TRBJ1-5; D: .; DNA: TGTGCCAGCAGCCAAGTCCCCGGCCCAGGACAGACGACGTGGGAGAATCAGCCCCAGCATTTT; CDR3: CASSQVPGPGQTTWENQPQHF
V: TRBV7-8; size: .; J: TRBJ1-4; D: .; DNA: TGTGCCAGCAGCCTAGGGGCGTCACCAACTAATGAAAAACTGTTTTTT; CDR3: CASSLGASPTNEKLFF
V: TRBV14; size: .; J: TRBJ2-3; D: TRBD1; DNA: TGTGCCAGCAGCCCCCGTCCCGGACAGGGGAATATTCCAGATACGCAGTATTTT; CDR3: CASSPRPGQGNIPDTQYF
V: TRBV6-5; size: .; J: TRBJ2-7; D: .; DNA: TGTGCCAGCAGTTACAGTTTCCGGGGTTGGGAGCAGTACTTC; CDR3: CASSYSFRGWEQYF
V: TRBV28; size: .; J: TRBJ1-6; D: .; DNA: TGTGCCAGCCTATCACAACAGGGTAATTCACCCCTCCACTTT; CDR3: CASLSQQGNSPLHF
V: TRBV11-2; size: .; J: TRBJ1-2; D: .; DNA: TGTGCCAGCAGCTTAGAGGGGGCAAATGGCTACACCTTC; CDR3: CASSLEGANGYTF
V: TRBV3-1/TRBV3-2; size: few; J: TRBJ1-1; D: .; DNA: TGTGCCAGCAGCCAATTTAGGGAGACTGAAGCTTTCTTT; CDR3: CASSQFRETEAFF
V: TRBV6-5; size: .; J: TRBJ2-1; D: TRBD1; DNA: TGTGCCAGCAGGGACAGGGGCGAGCAGTTCTTC; CDR3: CASRDRGEQFF
V: TRBV5-6; size: .; J: TRBJ1-2; D: TRBD1; DNA: TGTGCCAGCAGCGGACAGGGGGCATTATCCTATGGCTACACCTTC; CDR3: CASSGQGALSYGYTF
V: TRBV9; size: .; J: TRBJ2-3; D: .; DNA: TGTGCCAGCAGCGTAGCGACTCAGCGGGATACGCAGTATTTT; CDR3: CASSVATQRDTQYF
V: TRBV25-1; size: .; J: TRBJ2-2; D: TRBD2; DNA: TGTGCCAGCAGCCTTCCGGGGGGGACTCGCGGGGAGCTGTTTTTT; CDR3: CASSLPGGTRGELFF
V: TRBV5-1; size: .; J: TRBJ2-7; D: .; DNA: TGCGCCAGCAGCTTACCAGCGACAGGAGCCGAGCAGTACTTC; CDR3: CASSLPATGAEQYF
V: TRBV6-2/TRBV6-3; size: .; J: TRBJ2-5; D: TRBD1; DNA: TGTGCCAGCAGTTCTAGGACAGGGGGCGTCGAGACCCAGTACTTC; CDR3: CASSSRTGGVETQYF
V: TRBV18; size: .; J: TRBJ1-2; D: .; DNA: TGTGCCAGCTCACCACGACCCCAGGGAAGCTTTTCTGGCTACACCTTC; CDR3: CASSPRPQGSFSGYTF
V: TRBV7-9; size: .; J: TRBJ2-2; D: .; DNA: TGTGCCAGCCGAAGCAGGGGTCAGACCGGGGAGCTGTTTTTT; CDR3: CASRSRGQTGELFF
V: TRBV4-1; size: .; J: TRBJ2-7; D: .; DNA: TGCGCCAGCAGCCAGCCTCTCGGGAACGAACAGTACTTC; CDR3: CASSQPLGNEQYF
V: TRBV7-9; size: .; J: TRBJ2-2; D: TRBD2; DNA: TGTGCCAGCAGCTACAGCGGGGTGAACACCGGGGAGCTGTTTTTT; CDR3: CASSYSGVNTGELFF
V: TRBV11-2; size: .; J: TRBJ2-3; D: .; DNA: TGTGCCAGCAGCCCCAGGAAGCGGACCTTCACAGATACGCAGTATTTT; CDR3: CASSPRKRTFTDTQYF
V: TRBV28; size: .; J: TRBJ2-7; D: .; DNA: TGTGCCAGCAGTTTAGGGCAGCTTGTCGAGCAGTACTTC; CDR3: CASSLGQLVEQYF
V: TRBV5-4; size: few; J: TRBJ1-5; D: TRBD1; DNA: TGTGCCAGCAGCTGGGGGACAGGGGGCTCGATCAATCAGCCCCAGCATTTT; CDR3: CASSWGTGGSINQPQHF
V: TRBV2; size: .; J: TRBJ2-3; D: TRBD1; DNA: TGTGCCAGCAGTGAGGTGGGACAGGGGACAGATACGCAGTATTTT; CDR3: CASSEVGQGTDTQYF
V: TRBV19; size: .; J: TRBJ2-2; D: TRBD2; DNA: TGTGCCAGTTGTCGAACATGGACTAGCGGGAGGTCAGGCACCGGGGAGCTGTTTTTT; CDR3: CASCRTWTSGRSGTGELFF
V: TRBV19; size: .; J: TRBJ1-2; D: .; DNA: TGTGCCAGTAGTACTCCCCCCTCCTATGGCTACACCTTC; CDR3: CASSTPPSYGYTF